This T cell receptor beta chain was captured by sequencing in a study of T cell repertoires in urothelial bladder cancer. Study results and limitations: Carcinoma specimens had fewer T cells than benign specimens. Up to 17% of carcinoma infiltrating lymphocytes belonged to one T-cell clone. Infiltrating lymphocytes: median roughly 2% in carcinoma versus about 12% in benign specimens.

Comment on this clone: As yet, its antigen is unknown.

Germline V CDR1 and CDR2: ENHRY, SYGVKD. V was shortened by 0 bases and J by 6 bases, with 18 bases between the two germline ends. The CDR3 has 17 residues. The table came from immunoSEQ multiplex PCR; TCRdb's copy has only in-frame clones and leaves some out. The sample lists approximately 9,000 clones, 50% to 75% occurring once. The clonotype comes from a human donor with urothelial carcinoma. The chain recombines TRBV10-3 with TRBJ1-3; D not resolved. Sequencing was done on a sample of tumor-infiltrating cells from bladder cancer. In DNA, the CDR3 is TGTGCCATCAGTGAGTCGACCCCGGACCGACGAACAAACACCATATATTTT. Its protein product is CAISESTPDRRTNTIYF.